Listed below are T cell receptor beta chains from one sample, sequenced in a study of T cell repertoires in cytomegalovirus infection. No antigen has been assigned to these receptors. TCRdb processed the reads anew with MiXCR; each CDR3 protein has one entry. The table has around 900,000 distinct CDR3 sequences, less than 35% seen once. This sample comprised cultured CD8+ T cells from PBMCs, obtained from culture after CMV antigen stimulation. The receptors were sampled from a human donor in good health (CMV status not recorded). Some clones in this sample may be carry-over from other donors' samples. CDR3s include the opening cysteine and the closing phenylalanine or tryptophan. The D gene is left open where the match is weak. Size values are once, few and many counts, or a class for expanded clones, and some rows have none.

v_call: TRBV28
cdr3_length: 12
clone_size: -
j_call: TRBJ1-5
d_call: -
cdr3_aa: CASDYSNQPQHF
cdr3_nt: TGTGCCAGCGATTATAGCAATCAGCCCCAGCATTTT

v_call: TRBV24-1
cdr3_length: 12
clone_size: once
j_call: TRBJ2-7
d_call: -
cdr3_aa: CATSDPAGKQYF
cdr3_nt: TGTGCCACCAGTGACCCTGCCGGGAAGCAGTACTTC

v_call: TRBV20-1
cdr3_length: 14
clone_size: -
j_call: TRBJ1-5
d_call: TRBD1
cdr3_aa: CSARDKQGVQPQHF
cdr3_nt: TGCAGTGCTAGAGATAAACAGGGGGTACAGCCCCAGCATTTT

v_call: TRBV6-5
cdr3_length: 15
clone_size: few
j_call: TRBJ1-2
d_call: -
cdr3_aa: CASSYGTRDPYGYTF
cdr3_nt: TGTGCCAGCAGTTACGGTACAAGGGATCCCTATGGCTACACCTTC

v_call: TRBV12-3/TRBV12-4
cdr3_length: 15
clone_size: -
j_call: TRBJ1-1
d_call: TRBD1
cdr3_aa: CASSLAYRGEDEAFF
cdr3_nt: TGTGCCAGCAGTTTAGCTTACAGGGGGGAGGATGAAGCTTTCTTT

v_call: TRBV6-6
cdr3_length: 14
clone_size: few
j_call: TRBJ1-2
d_call: -
cdr3_aa: CASSYSTRNYGYTF
cdr3_nt: TGTGCCAGCAGTTACTCGACAAGGAACTATGGCTACACCTTC

v_call: TRBV7-3
cdr3_length: 15
clone_size: -
j_call: TRBJ1-1
d_call: TRBD1
cdr3_aa: CASSSRGQGGTEAFF
cdr3_nt: TGTGCCAGCAGCTCGAGGGGGCAGGGAGGCACTGAAGCTTTCTTT

v_call: TRBV12-3/TRBV12-4
cdr3_length: 15
clone_size: -
j_call: TRBJ1-3
d_call: -
cdr3_aa: CASSWTPSSGNTIYF
cdr3_nt: TGTGCCAGCAGCTGGACACCGAGCTCTGGAAACACCATATATTTT

v_call: TRBV12-5
cdr3_length: 17
clone_size: -
j_call: TRBJ1-3
d_call: TRBD1
cdr3_aa: CASGLITGDEVGNTIYF
cdr3_nt: TGTGCTAGTGGCCTTATTACAGGGGACGAAGTGGGAAACACCATATATTTT

v_call: TRBV6-2/TRBV6-3
cdr3_length: 16
clone_size: few
j_call: TRBJ2-6
d_call: -
cdr3_aa: CASSYDRTSGANVLTF
cdr3_nt: TGTGCCAGCAGTTACGACCGAACCTCTGGGGCCAACGTCCTGACTTTC

v_call: TRBV4-3
cdr3_length: 17
clone_size: -
j_call: TRBJ2-1
d_call: -
cdr3_aa: CASSQELRQLDYNEQFF
cdr3_nt: TGCGCCAGCAGCCAAGAACTAAGGCAGTTAGACTACAATGAGCAGTTCTTC

v_call: TRBV9
cdr3_length: 15
clone_size: -
j_call: TRBJ2-1
d_call: -
cdr3_aa: CASSALAEPYNEQFF
cdr3_nt: TGTGCCAGCAGCGCCTTAGCGGAGCCTTACAATGAGCAGTTCTTC

v_call: TRBV4-1
cdr3_length: 15
clone_size: once
j_call: TRBJ2-7
d_call: -
cdr3_aa: CASSQEAGLGYEQYF
cdr3_nt: TGCGCCAGCAGCCAAGAAGCAGGGCTTGGGTACGAGCAGTACTTC

v_call: TRBV2
cdr3_length: 14
clone_size: few
j_call: TRBJ2-1
d_call: -
cdr3_aa: CASNPRASYNEQFF
cdr3_nt: TGTGCCAGCAATCCAAGAGCATCCTACAATGAGCAGTTCTTC

v_call: TRBV10-3
cdr3_length: 12
clone_size: -
j_call: TRBJ2-2
d_call: -
cdr3_aa: CAIMGPTGELFF
cdr3_nt: TGTGCCATTATGGGGCCCACCGGGGAGCTGTTTTTT

v_call: TRBV5-6
cdr3_length: 14
clone_size: -
j_call: TRBJ2-1
d_call: -
cdr3_aa: CASSLELGGGEQFF
cdr3_nt: TGTGCCAGCAGCTTGGAACTTGGAGGGGGTGAGCAGTTCTTC

v_call: TRBV9
cdr3_length: 13
clone_size: -
j_call: TRBJ2-3
d_call: -
cdr3_aa: CVSSVGGVGGRYF
cdr3_nt: TGTGTCAGCAGCGTAGGGGGAGTTGGGGGCCGGTATTTT

v_call: TRBV7-3
cdr3_length: 16
clone_size: few
j_call: TRBJ2-3
d_call: -
cdr3_aa: CASSSDGASSTDTQYF
cdr3_nt: TGTGCCAGCAGCTCCGACGGGGCTTCTTCCACAGATACGCAGTATTTT

v_call: TRBV11-2
cdr3_length: 17
clone_size: many
j_call: TRBJ2-1
d_call: TRBD2
cdr3_aa: CASSDPGLAGGNNEQFF
cdr3_nt: TGTGCCAGCAGCGACCCGGGACTAGCGGGGGGAAACAATGAGCAGTTCTTC

v_call: TRBV5-1
cdr3_length: 16
clone_size: -
j_call: TRBJ1-6
d_call: -
cdr3_aa: CASSLGQGWLRPTLHF
cdr3_nt: TGCGCCAGCAGCTTGGGGCAGGGATGGCTCCGTCCCACCCTCCACTTT

v_call: TRBV5-1
cdr3_length: 16
clone_size: -
j_call: TRBJ2-1
d_call: TRBD2
cdr3_aa: CASSLELAGPGFEQFF
cdr3_nt: TGCGCCAGCAGCTTGGAACTAGCGGGGCCCGGGTTTGAGCAGTTCTTC

v_call: TRBV19
cdr3_length: 14
clone_size: -
j_call: TRBJ2-3
d_call: TRBD1
cdr3_aa: CATWDRGWSDTQYF
cdr3_nt: TGTGCCACCTGGGACAGGGGATGGTCAGATACGCAGTATTTT

v_call: TRBV7-2
cdr3_length: 16
clone_size: many
j_call: TRBJ2-5
d_call: -
cdr3_aa: CASSSRAGTPKETQYF
cdr3_nt: TGTGCCAGCAGCTCCCGCGCGGGGACACCTAAAGAGACCCAGTACTTC

v_call: TRBV6-6
cdr3_length: 17
clone_size: few
j_call: TRBJ1-6
d_call: TRBD1
cdr3_aa: CASSYLQGGRDNSPLHF
cdr3_nt: TGTGCCAGCAGTTACTTGCAGGGGGGACGGGATAATTCACCCCTCCACTTT

v_call: TRBV5-1
cdr3_length: 15
clone_size: -
j_call: TRBJ2-5
d_call: -
cdr3_aa: CASSPLSGVGETQYF
cdr3_nt: TGCGCCAGCAGCCCCTTGTCGGGGGTTGGAGAGACCCAGTACTTC

v_call: TRBV13
cdr3_length: 17
clone_size: -
j_call: TRBJ1-3
d_call: TRBD1
cdr3_aa: CASSQPGTGGYGNTIYF
cdr3_nt: TGTGCCAGCAGCCAGCCCGGGACAGGGGGATATGGAAACACCATATATTTT

v_call: TRBV7-8
cdr3_length: 15
clone_size: -
j_call: TRBJ2-1
d_call: -
cdr3_aa: CASSLVARQYNEQFF
cdr3_nt: TGTGCCAGCAGCTTAGTAGCCAGGCAGTACAATGAGCAGTTCTTC

v_call: TRBV12-3/TRBV12-4
cdr3_length: 17
clone_size: -
j_call: TRBJ2-7
d_call: TRBD2
cdr3_aa: CASSFSSASGGSYEQYF
cdr3_nt: TGTGCCAGCAGCTTCTCTTCTGCTAGCGGGGGCTCCTACGAGCAGTACTTC

v_call: TRBV6-2/TRBV6-3
cdr3_length: 14
clone_size: -
j_call: TRBJ2-1
d_call: -
cdr3_aa: CASSSWGTYNEQFF
cdr3_nt: TGTGCCAGCAGTTCCTGGGGGACCTACAATGAGCAGTTCTTC

v_call: TRBV4-1
cdr3_length: 12
clone_size: many
j_call: TRBJ2-1
d_call: -
cdr3_aa: CASSQGGREQFF
cdr3_nt: TGCGCCAGCAGCCAAGGAGGGCGGGAGCAGTTCTTC

v_call: TRBV6-2/TRBV6-3
cdr3_length: 14
clone_size: -
j_call: TRBJ2-5
d_call: -
cdr3_aa: CASSADSIQETQYF
cdr3_nt: TGTGCCAGCAGTGCAGACAGCATACAAGAGACCCAGTACTTC

v_call: TRBV7-6
cdr3_length: 18
clone_size: many
j_call: TRBJ2-1
d_call: TRBD2
cdr3_aa: CASSSGGGKVGTGDEQFF
cdr3_nt: TGTGCCAGCAGCTCGGGAGGGGGAAAAGTCGGAACAGGCGATGAGCAGTTCTTC

v_call: TRBV6-6
cdr3_length: 11
clone_size: few
j_call: TRBJ1-1
d_call: -
cdr3_aa: CASGGDTEAFF
cdr3_nt: TGTGCCAGCGGCGGGGACACTGAAGCTTTCTTT

v_call: TRBV19
cdr3_length: 13
clone_size: few
j_call: TRBJ2-7
d_call: -
cdr3_aa: CASSSLPGYEQYF
cdr3_nt: TGTGCCAGTAGTTCCCTTCCAGGCTACGAGCAGTACTTC

v_call: TRBV7-3
cdr3_length: 18
clone_size: -
j_call: TRBJ2-3
d_call: TRBD2
cdr3_aa: CASSSRGLAGGDTDTQYF
cdr3_nt: TGTGCCAGCAGCTCAAGGGGACTAGCGGGGGGGGACACAGATACGCAGTATTTT

v_call: TRBV6-6
cdr3_length: 15
clone_size: -
j_call: TRBJ2-3
d_call: TRBD1
cdr3_aa: CASSFITGQGDTQYF
cdr3_nt: TGTGCCAGCAGTTTTATAACAGGACAGGGGGATACGCAGTATTTT

v_call: TRBV18
cdr3_length: 15
clone_size: once
j_call: TRBJ2-1
d_call: -
cdr3_aa: CASSPPAGAINEQFF
cdr3_nt: TGTGCCAGCTCACCACCGGCGGGGGCTATTAATGAGCAGTTCTTC